The 9 T cell receptor beta chains below all came from one sample that was sequenced in a study of CD8 T cells in Susac syndrome. Reverse transcription of roughly 0.45 to 1 ug RNA used random hexamers. TCRdb used MiXCR to reprocess the immunoSEQ multiplex PCR reads, holding one entry per CDR3 protein. This table holds about 77,000 distinct CDR3 sequences, about 93% found once. The specimen sequenced was CD4+ T cells from PBMCs. All receptors come from a human donor with Susac syndrome.

The chain carries TRBV28 and TRBJ2-5; 9 bases align to TRBD2. CDR3 length: 15 residues. V was pared by 4 bases and J by 5 bases, with 8 bases of the junction left unmatched. Germline assignment: CDR1 MDHEN and CDR2 SYDVKM. CDR3 sequence reads: CASSSLGLAGETQYF. The CDR3 coding sequence is TGTGCCAGCAGTTCCCTGGGACTAGCTGGTGAGACCCAGTACTTC.

The chain couples TRBV12-3 or TRBV12-4 to TRBJ1-6, with D possibly being TRBD1 (5 bases). The V and J ends lost 5 bases and 14 bases respectively, with 16 bases between them. The CDR3 spans 13 residues. The CDR3 DNA follows: TGTGCCAGCAGTCGGGGGACCGCTGTCTCCCTCCACTTT. It encodes CASSRGTAVSLHF.

This clonotype has a single count. The chain has TRBV6-5 and TRBJ1-1, with D uncertain. Germline lookup yields CDR1 MNHEY and CDR2 SVGAGI. The CDR3 is 14 residues long. V was shortened by 0 bases and J by 2 bases, with 7 bases between the two germline ends. This CDR3 reads CASSYSAGNTEAFF. The CDR3 DNA reads TGTGCCAGCAGTTACTCGGCAGGCAACACTGAAGCTTTCTTT.

The V call is TRBV30, the J call TRBJ2-4, with TRBD2 as a possible D gene (6 bases). Deletions cut 4 bases from V and 4 bases from J, with 17 bases between. Germline assignment: CDR1 GTSNPN and CDR2 SVGIG (reference sequence). The CDR3 length is 15 residues. For the CDR3, the DNA is TGTGCCTGGAATGAAGGATCTAGCGAAAAAAACATTCAGTACTTC. This gives the protein CAWNEGSSEKNIQYF. Drawing the rest from reference TRBV30 and TRBJ2-4, the complete variable domain is SQTIHQWPATLVQPVGSPLSLECTVEGTSNPNLYWYRQAAGRGLQLLFYSVGIGQISSEVPQNLSASRPQDRQFILSSKKLLLSDSGFYLCAWNEGSSEKNIQYFGAGTRLSVL.

A single count supports this clonotype. The chain carries TRBV11-1 and TRBJ2-1, with 8 bases that match TRBD1. Trimming took 6 bases from V and 10 from J; bases not matched to a gene: 2. The CDR3 covers 11 residues. Germline V lookup: CDR1 SGHAT, CDR2 FQDESV (reference sequence). The CDR3 region has the DNA TGTGCCAGCAGTAGACAGGGGGAGCAGTTCTTC. It encodes CASSRQGEQFF.

The chain joins TRBV12-3 or TRBV12-4 to TRBJ2-1; D unclear. V was clipped by 1 base and J by 4 bases, with 11 bases between them. This CDR3 has 15 residues. The CDR3 region is CASSLEIVGYNEQFF. CDR3 DNA: TGTGCCAGCAGTTTAGAAATAGTAGGGTACAATGAGCAGTTCTTC.

This chain joins TRBV5-6 and TRBJ2-5, with TRBD1 matching over 8 bases. Germline V gene sequence: CDR1 SGHDT, CDR2 YYEEEE. V was pared by 4 bases and J by 5 bases, with 13 bases of the junction left unmatched. This CDR3 has 16 amino acids. CDR3 DNA: TGTGCCAGCAGCCAGTTCGGCCTGACAGGGGAGGAGACCCAGTACTTC. This sequence encodes CASSQFGLTGEETQYF.

The rearrangement links TRBV6-2 or TRBV6-3 to TRBJ2-1, with 11 bases lining up with TRBD2. The CDR3 totals 16 residues. V trimming: 5 bases; J trimming: 8 bases; junction bases outside the gene matches: 11. Germline-derived CDR1 and CDR2 are MNHEY and SVGEGT. This CDR3 reads CASSGPTSGSRDEQFF. In DNA, the CDR3 is TGTGCCAGCAGTGGCCCTACTAGCGGGAGTAGAGATGAGCAGTTCTTC.

This clonotype has a single count. The CDR3 DNA is TGTGCCAGCAGCTTAGGCGGGCCCCAGCATTTT. This codes for CASSLGGPQHF. This chain joins TRBV7-2 and TRBJ1-5; D call uncertain. V was cut by 1 base and J by 9 bases, with 4 bases left in between. CDR1 is SGHTA, CDR2 FQGNSA, per germline. The CDR3 consists of 11 residues.